This T cell receptor (beta chain) was recorded in a study of monozygotic twins with inflammatory bowel disease. The germline V gene has CDR1 MNHNS and CDR2 SASEGT. The CDR3 length is 14 residues. The template-switching step introduced UMIs that carried a 6-nucleotide sample barcode. TCRdb re-analyzed the 5' RACE reads; it lists each CDR3 protein once, without DNA. This sample contains a few hundred thousand distinct CDR3 sequences. V is TRBV6-1 and J is TRBJ1-4. The receptor was derived from a human donor with ulcerative colitis or Crohn's disease, or a healthy co-twin of an affected twin (not recorded which). Sequences were obtained from blood. CDR3 in amino acids: CASSMTPSPEKLFF.